This is a list of T cell receptor beta chains from one sample in a study of OX40 agonist ivuxolimab in advanced cancers. The protocol was immunoSEQ multiplex PCR, while the TCRdb copy is restricted to in-frame clones and leaves out a portion. The sample has about 77,000 clones; 87% are singletons. The material was CD4+ or CD8+ T cells sorted from blood, obtained in a trial of the OX40 agonist ivuxolimab. All receptors derive from an adult with an advanced solid tumor such as melanoma, head and neck, liver or kidney cancer. Each CDR3 is given with its conserved first and last residue. The D gene is left open where the match is weak. Some rows have no size entry. The others give once, few or many, or a class for an expanded clone.

clone_size j_call v_call d_call cdr3_nt cdr3_aa
NA TRBJ1-1 TRBV6-5 NA TGTGCCAGCAGTTACGGTGCCAGCGGCAACACTGAAGCTTTCTTT CASSYGASGNTEAFF
NA TRBJ1-1 TRBV15 TRBD1 TGTGCCACCAGCAGAGATCGGGACAGCCAGTCAGCTGAAGCTTTCTTT CATSRDRDSQSAEAFF
NA TRBJ2-7 TRBV30 TRBD1 TGTGCCTGGAGTGTACTGGGGACAGGGGATGGGCAGTACTTC CAWSVLGTGDGQYF
NA TRBJ1-5 TRBV21-1 NA TGTGCCAGCAGCCCCCTTTACCGGGGCCCCTATAGCAATCAGCCCCAGCATTTT CASSPLYRGPYSNQPQHF
NA TRBJ2-1 TRBV30 TRBD2 TGTGCCTGGAACCTCTTAGCGGGGGGGCGAAGTGAGCAGTTCTTC CAWNLLAGGRSEQFF
NA TRBJ1-5 TRBV7-2 NA TGTGCCAGCAGCGAAAGGGGAGGGCAGCCCCAGCATTTT CASSERGGQPQHF
once TRBJ1-5 TRBV11-2 NA TGTGCCAGCAGCTTAGAGGGTTCTGGGAATCAGCCCCAGCATTTT CASSLEGSGNQPQHF
NA TRBJ1-1 TRBV5-1 NA TGCGCCAGCAGCTACTCAAACACTGAAGCTTTCTTT CASSYSNTEAFF
NA TRBJ1-1 TRBV7-2 NA TGTGCCAGCAGCTTATGGGTTGGGGGCACTGAAGCTTTCTTT CASSLWVGGTEAFF
NA TRBJ2-7 TRBV7-9 NA TGTGCCAGCAGCCCCGAACCTTACGAGCAGTACTTC CASSPEPYEQYF
NA TRBJ1-4 TRBV21-1 NA TGTGCCAGCAGCAAAGAGCAGGCAACTAATGAAAAACTGTTTTTT CASSKEQATNEKLFF
NA TRBJ1-1 TRBV30 NA TGTGCCTGGAGTGTACGGGGGCAGGCGAACACTGAAGCTTTCTTT CAWSVRGQANTEAFF
NA TRBJ2-3 TRBV7-2 NA TGTGCCAGCAGCTCTAGAGTCGGGGAAACAGATACGCAGTATTTT CASSSRVGETDTQYF
NA TRBJ1-5 TRBV2 TRBD1 TGTGCCACCCACCCGGACAGGAGGGATCAGCCCCAGCATTTT CATHPDRRDQPQHF
once TRBJ2-1 TRBV12-5 NA TGTGCTAGTGGGATAGGGGGGGATAGGAATGAGCAGTTCTTC CASGIGGDRNEQFF
few TRBJ1-1 TRBV10-1 TRBD1 TGCGCCAGCAGCGAAGGGACAGGGAACACTGAAGCTTTCTTT CASSEGTGNTEAFF
few TRBJ2-7 TRBV11-2 NA TGTGCCAGCAGCTCAACCACGGGGGGCAAGCCGTACGAGCAGTACTTC CASSSTTGGKPYEQYF
few TRBJ2-7 TRBV20-1 NA TGCAGTGGACAGAGCTCCTACGAGCAGTACTTC CSGQSSYEQYF
NA TRBJ2-7 TRBV9 TRBD2 TGTGCCAGCAGCGTAGAGGGATTAGCGGGGGATGAGCAGTACTTC CASSVEGLAGDEQYF
once TRBJ2-1 TRBV7-9 TRBD2 TGTGCCAGCAGCTCTAGCGGGTACTCCTACAATGAGCAGTTCTTC CASSSSGYSYNEQFF
few TRBJ2-7 TRBV9 NA TGTGCCAGCAGCAAGGGTAGCAGATACTCCTACGAGCAGTACTTC CASSKGSRYSYEQYF
NA TRBJ2-6 TRBV5-4 NA TGTGCCAGCAGCTTGCAGGGAACTGGGGCCAACGTCCTGACTTTC CASSLQGTGANVLTF
NA TRBJ1-4 TRBV9 NA TGTGCCAGCAGCGTCGGGACGCTGAAGGAAAAACTGTTTTTT CASSVGTLKEKLFF
NA TRBJ1-5 TRBV7-9 NA TGTGCCAGCAGCTTATATGGGGCCAATCAGCCCCAGCATTTT CASSLYGANQPQHF
NA TRBJ2-2 TRBV11-1 NA NA CASSFGAGELFF
NA TRBJ2-2 TRBV27 NA TGTGCCAGCAGTTTTAGGTCGGGAACCGGGGAGCTGTTTTTT CASSFRSGTGELFF
NA TRBJ2-1 TRBV6-1 NA TGTGCCAGTGTGACCTACTCCACTTCCTACAATGAGCAGTTCTTC CASVTYSTSYNEQFF
NA TRBJ2-3 TRBV9 TRBD1 TGTGCCAGCAGCGTCCACCTCTTCGGAGGGACAGGGGAAGATACGCAGTATTTT CASSVHLFGGTGEDTQYF
NA TRBJ1-1 TRBV5-1 NA TGCGCCAGCAGCGGGGACGGTCGAGGAGGGGGAAAAGCTTTCTTT CASSGDGRGGGKAFF
NA TRBJ2-7 TRBV18 NA TGTGCCAGCTCACCACCTGTACAGAGCTACGAGCAGTACTTC CASSPPVQSYEQYF